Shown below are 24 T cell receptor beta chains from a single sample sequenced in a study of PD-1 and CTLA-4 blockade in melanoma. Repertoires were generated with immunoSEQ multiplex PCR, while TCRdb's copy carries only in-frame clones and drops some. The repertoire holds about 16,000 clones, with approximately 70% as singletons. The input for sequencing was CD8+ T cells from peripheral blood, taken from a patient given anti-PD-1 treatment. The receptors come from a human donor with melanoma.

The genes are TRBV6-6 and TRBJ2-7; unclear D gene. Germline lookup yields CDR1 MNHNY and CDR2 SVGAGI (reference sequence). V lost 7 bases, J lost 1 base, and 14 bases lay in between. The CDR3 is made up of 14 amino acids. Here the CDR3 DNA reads TGTGCCAGCACCCTCAGGATGGGGTCCTACGAGCAGTACTTC. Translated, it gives CASTLRMGSYEQYF.

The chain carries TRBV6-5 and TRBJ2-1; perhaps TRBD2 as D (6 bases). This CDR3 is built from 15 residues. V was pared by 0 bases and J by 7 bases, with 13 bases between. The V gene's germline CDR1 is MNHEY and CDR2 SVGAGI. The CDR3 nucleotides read TGTGCCAGCAGTTACTCCGGTGGACTACAGAATGAGCAGTTCTTC. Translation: CASSYSGGLQNEQFF.

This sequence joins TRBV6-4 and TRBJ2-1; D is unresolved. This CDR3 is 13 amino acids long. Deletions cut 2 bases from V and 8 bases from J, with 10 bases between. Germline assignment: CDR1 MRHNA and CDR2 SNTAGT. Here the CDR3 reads CASSDGKADEQFF. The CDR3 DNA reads TGTGCCAGCAGTGACGGTAAGGCGGATGAGCAGTTCTTC.

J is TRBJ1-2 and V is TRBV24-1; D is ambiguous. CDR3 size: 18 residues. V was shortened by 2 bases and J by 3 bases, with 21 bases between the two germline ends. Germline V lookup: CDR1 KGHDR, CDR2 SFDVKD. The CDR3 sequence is CATSDSSARRDWDYGYTF. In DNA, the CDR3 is TGTGCCACCAGTGATTCCTCCGCCAGGCGGGATTGGGACTATGGCTACACCTTC.

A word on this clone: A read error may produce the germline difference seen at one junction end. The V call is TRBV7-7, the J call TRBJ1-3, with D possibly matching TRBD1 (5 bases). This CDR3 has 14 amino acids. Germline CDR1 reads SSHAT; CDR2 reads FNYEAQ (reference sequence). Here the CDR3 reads CASSLEGDGNTIYF. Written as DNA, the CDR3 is TGTGCTAGCAGCTTAGAAGGGGATGGAAACACCATATATTTT.

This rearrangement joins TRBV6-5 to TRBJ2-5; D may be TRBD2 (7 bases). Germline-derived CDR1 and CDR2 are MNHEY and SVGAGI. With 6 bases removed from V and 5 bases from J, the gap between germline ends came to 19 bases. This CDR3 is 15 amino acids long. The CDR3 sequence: CASSQTLQGGETQYF. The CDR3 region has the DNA TGTGCCAGCAGCCAAACTTTACAGGGAGGGGAGACCCAGTACTTC.

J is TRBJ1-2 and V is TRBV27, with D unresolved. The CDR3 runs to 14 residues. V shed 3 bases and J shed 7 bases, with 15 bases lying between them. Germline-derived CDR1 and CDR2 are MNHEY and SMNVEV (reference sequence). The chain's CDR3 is CASSFGGSTSGYTF. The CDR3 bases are TGTGCCAGCAGTTTCGGCGGTAGTACGAGTGGCTACACCTTC.

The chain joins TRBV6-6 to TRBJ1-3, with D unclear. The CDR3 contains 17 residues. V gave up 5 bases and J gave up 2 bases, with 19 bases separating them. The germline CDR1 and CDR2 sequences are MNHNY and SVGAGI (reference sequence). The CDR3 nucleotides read TGTGCCAGCAGTCCATTGATTATGGGGATAGCTGGAAACACCATATATTTT. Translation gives CASSPLIMGIAGNTIYF.

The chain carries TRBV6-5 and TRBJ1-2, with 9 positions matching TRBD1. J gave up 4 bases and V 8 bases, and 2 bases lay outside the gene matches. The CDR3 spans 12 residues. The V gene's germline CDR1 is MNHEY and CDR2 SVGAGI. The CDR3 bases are TGTGCCAGCCAGGGACAGGGCTATGGCTACACCTTC. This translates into CASQGQGYGYTF.

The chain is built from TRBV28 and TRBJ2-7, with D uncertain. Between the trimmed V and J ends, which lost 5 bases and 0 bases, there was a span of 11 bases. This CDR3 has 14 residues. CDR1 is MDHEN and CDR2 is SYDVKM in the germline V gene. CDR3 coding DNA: TGTGCCAGCAGTCCTCCTCAGGTCTCCTACGAGCAGTACTTC. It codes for CASSPPQVSYEQYF.

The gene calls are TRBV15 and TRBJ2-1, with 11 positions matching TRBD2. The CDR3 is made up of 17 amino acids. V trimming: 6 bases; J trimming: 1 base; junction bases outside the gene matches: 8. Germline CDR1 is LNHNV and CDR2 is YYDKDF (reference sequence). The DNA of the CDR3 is TGTGCCACCAGGGCACCGGGACTAGCGGTTTCCTACAATGAGCAGTTCTTC. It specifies CATRAPGLAVSYNEQFF.

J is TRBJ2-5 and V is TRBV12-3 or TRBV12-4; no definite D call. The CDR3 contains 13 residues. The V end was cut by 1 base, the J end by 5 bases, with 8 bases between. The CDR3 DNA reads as TGTGCCAGCAGTTTAGAGTTCCTGGAGACCCAGTACTTC. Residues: CASSLEFLETQYF.

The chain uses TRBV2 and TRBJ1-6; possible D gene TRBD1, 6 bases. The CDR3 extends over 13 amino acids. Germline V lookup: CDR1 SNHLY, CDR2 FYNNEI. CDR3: CVTMGADNSPLHF. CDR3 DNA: TGTGTAACTATGGGGGCCGATAATTCACCCCTCCACTTT. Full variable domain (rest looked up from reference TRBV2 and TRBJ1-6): EPEVTQTPSHQVTQMGQEVILRCVPISNHLYFYWYRQILGQKVEFLVSFYNNEISEKSEIFDDQFSVERPDGSNFTLKIRSTKLEDSAMYFCVTMGADNSPLHFGNGTRLTVT.

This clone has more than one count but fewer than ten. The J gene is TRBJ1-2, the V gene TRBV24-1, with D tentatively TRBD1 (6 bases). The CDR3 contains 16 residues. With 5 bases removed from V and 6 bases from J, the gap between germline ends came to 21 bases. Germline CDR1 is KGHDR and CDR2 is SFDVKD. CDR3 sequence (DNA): TGTGCCACCAGTGCGGCGGTGGCAGGGGATAAGGATGGCTACACCTTC. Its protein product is CATSAAVAGDKDGYTF.

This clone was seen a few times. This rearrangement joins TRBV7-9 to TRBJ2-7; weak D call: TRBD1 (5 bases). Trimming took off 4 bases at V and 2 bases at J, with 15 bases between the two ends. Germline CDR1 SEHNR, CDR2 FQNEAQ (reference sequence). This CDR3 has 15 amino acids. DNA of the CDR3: TGTGCCAGCAGCTCGACAGCGACCCTCCCCTACGAGCAGTACTTC. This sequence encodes CASSSTATLPYEQYF.

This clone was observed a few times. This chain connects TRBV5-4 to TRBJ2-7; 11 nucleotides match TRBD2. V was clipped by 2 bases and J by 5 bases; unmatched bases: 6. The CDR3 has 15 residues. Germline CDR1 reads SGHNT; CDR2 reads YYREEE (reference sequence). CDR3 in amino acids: CASSLLAGAFDEQYF. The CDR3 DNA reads TGTGCCAGCAGCTTACTAGCGGGAGCTTTCGACGAGCAGTACTTC.

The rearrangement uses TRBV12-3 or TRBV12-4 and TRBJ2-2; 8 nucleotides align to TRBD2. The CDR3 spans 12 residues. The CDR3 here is CVSGRLTGELFF. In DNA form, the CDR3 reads TGTGTAAGCGGGAGATTAACCGGGGAGCTGTTTTTT.

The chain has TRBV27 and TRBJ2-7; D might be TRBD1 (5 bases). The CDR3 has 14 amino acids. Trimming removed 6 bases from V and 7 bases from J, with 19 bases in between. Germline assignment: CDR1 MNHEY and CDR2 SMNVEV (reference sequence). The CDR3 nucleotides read TGTGCCAGCAGGGACGCGAAGGGGCTTGGAGAGCAGTACTTC. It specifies CASRDAKGLGEQYF.

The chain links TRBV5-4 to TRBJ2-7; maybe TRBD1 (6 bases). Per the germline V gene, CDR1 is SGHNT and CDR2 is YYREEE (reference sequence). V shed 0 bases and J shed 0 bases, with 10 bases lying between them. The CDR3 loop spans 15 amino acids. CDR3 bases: TGTGCCAGCAGCTTGGAAGGGGGTAGCTCCTACGAGCAGTACTTC. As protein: CASSLEGGSSYEQYF.

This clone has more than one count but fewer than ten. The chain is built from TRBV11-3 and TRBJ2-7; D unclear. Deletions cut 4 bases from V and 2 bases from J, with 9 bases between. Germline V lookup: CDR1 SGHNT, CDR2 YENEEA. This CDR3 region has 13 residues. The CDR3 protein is CASSYGPTYEQYF. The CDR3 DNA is TGTGCCAGCAGCTACGGACCTACCTACGAGCAGTACTTC.

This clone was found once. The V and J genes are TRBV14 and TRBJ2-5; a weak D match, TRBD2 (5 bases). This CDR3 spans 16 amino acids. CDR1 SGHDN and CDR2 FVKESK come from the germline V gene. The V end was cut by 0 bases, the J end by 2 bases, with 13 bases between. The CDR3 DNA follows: TGTGCCAGCAGCCAAGATAACGGGCTAGCTCAAGAGACCCAGTACTTC. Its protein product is CASSQDNGLAQETQYF.

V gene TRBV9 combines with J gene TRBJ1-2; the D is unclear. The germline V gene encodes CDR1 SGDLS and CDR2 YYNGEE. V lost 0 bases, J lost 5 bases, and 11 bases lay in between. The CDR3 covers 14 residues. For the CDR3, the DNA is TGTGCCAGCAGCGTAGGCGGCGCGTGGTATGGCTACACCTTC. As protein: CASSVGGAWYGYTF.

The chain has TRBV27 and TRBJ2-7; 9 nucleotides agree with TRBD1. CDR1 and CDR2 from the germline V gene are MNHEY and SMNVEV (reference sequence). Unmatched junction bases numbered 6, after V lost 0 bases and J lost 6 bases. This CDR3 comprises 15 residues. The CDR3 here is CASSLSGTGHSEQYF. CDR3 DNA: TGTGCCAGCAGTTTATCCGGGACAGGGCACTCCGAGCAGTACTTC.

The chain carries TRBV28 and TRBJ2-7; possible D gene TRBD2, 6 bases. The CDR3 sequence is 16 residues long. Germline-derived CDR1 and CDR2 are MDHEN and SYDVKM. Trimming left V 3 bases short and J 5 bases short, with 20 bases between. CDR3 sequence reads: CASSFTSTGASDEQYF. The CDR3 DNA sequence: TGTGCCAGCAGTTTTACTTCTACTGGGGCTAGCGACGAGCAGTACTTC.